This T cell receptor beta chain originates from a study of beta chain features in type 1 diabetes. The wider study: Sorted cells examined across all samples numbered 95 million to 120 million.

A CD45RO/CCR7/CD25/CD127/CD95/CD27 panel sorted naive, central memory, regulatory and stem cell-like memory CD4+ cells. Expressed TCRB transcripts were sequenced because the isolated RNA had all been reverse transcribed beforehand. This table comes from immunoSEQ multiplex PCR, and its TCRdb copy is limited to in-frame clones, with some not included. The sample comprises around 500,000 clones, 10% to 12% of which are singletons, and approximately 0.045% rests with the top ten. The V gene's germline CDR1 is SGHRS and CDR2 YFSETQ. With 3 bases clipped from V and 8 bases from J, the junction kept 13 bases outside the gene matches. The CDR3 spans 17 residues.

This clonotype was sampled from a young woman in good health. The chain is built from TRBV5-1 and TRBJ1-6; 8 bases are a match to TRBD1. The sample taken for sequencing was naive CD4+ T cells from blood. As DNA, the CDR3 is TGCGCCAGCAGCTACGGGGACAGGCGTGTGTGGGATTCACCCCTCCACTTT. It encodes CASSYGDRRVWDSPLHF.